These T cell receptor beta chains were read from a single sample in a study of blood T cell dynamics during melanoma immunotherapy. Sequenced by immunoSEQ multiplex PCR; TCRdb stores in-frame clones only, minus some. The repertoire has around 10,000 clones, approximately 87% of them found once; the top ten carry 19%. Specimen: blood, collected from a patient treated with checkpoint blockade. The origin of the receptors is a human donor with melanoma. Each CDR3 is given with its conserved first and last residue. D genes are given only for firm matches. Clone size is stated in some rows and not others, as once, few, many or a class when expanded.

J gene: TRBJ2-5; clone size: NA; V gene: TRBV7-2; D gene: TRBD2; CDR3 protein: CASSPRASGVKETQYF; CDR3 DNA: TGTGCCAGCAGCCCAAGGGCTAGCGGGGTAAAAGAGACCCAGTACTTC
J gene: TRBJ1-1; clone size: NA; V gene: TRBV10-2; D gene: TRBD1; CDR3 protein: CASGGQGWNEAFF; CDR3 DNA: TGCGCCAGCGGAGGACAGGGGTGGAATGAAGCTTTCTTT
J gene: TRBJ2-7; clone size: NA; V gene: TRBV28; D gene: NA; CDR3 protein: CASSVGAIHEQYF; CDR3 DNA: TGTGCCAGCAGTGTGGGGGCGATCCACGAGCAGTACTTC
J gene: TRBJ1-5; clone size: NA; V gene: TRBV28; D gene: TRBD1; CDR3 protein: CASRPETGSQPQHF; CDR3 DNA: TGTGCCAGCAGGCCCGAGACAGGGAGTCAGCCCCAGCATTTT
J gene: TRBJ2-1; clone size: NA; V gene: TRBV7-2; D gene: NA; CDR3 protein: CASSGISYGEQFF; CDR3 DNA: TGTGCCAGCAGCGGTATCTCCTACGGTGAGCAGTTCTTC
J gene: TRBJ2-5; clone size: NA; V gene: TRBV7-8; D gene: NA; CDR3 protein: CASSLWSSREETQYF; CDR3 DNA: TGTGCCAGCAGCTTATGGTCGTCCAGGGAGGAGACCCAGTACTTC
J gene: TRBJ1-2; clone size: few; V gene: TRBV11-2; D gene: NA; CDR3 protein: CASSPSGGANYGYTF; CDR3 DNA: TGTGCCAGCAGCCCCAGCGGGGGCGCCAACTATGGCTACACCTTC
J gene: TRBJ2-3; clone size: NA; V gene: TRBV6-6; D gene: NA; CDR3 protein: CASSYSSRRTDTQYF; CDR3 DNA: TGTGCCAGCAGTTACTCGAGCAGGAGGACAGATACGCAGTATTTT
J gene: TRBJ2-5; clone size: NA; V gene: TRBV14; D gene: NA; CDR3 protein: CASSQRGFGETQYF; CDR3 DNA: TGTGCCAGCAGCCAAAGGGGTTTCGGGGAGACCCAGTACTTC
J gene: TRBJ2-5; clone size: few; V gene: TRBV14; D gene: NA; CDR3 protein: CASSQKDRRETQYF; CDR3 DNA: TGTGCCAGCAGCCAAAAAGACCGACGAGAGACCCAGTACTTC
J gene: TRBJ1-2; clone size: few; V gene: TRBV7-9; D gene: NA; CDR3 protein: CASSQMTEVTAGYTF; CDR3 DNA: TGTGCCAGCAGCCAAATGACGGAGGTGACCGCGGGCTACACCTTC
J gene: TRBJ1-2; clone size: NA; V gene: TRBV7-9; D gene: NA; CDR3 protein: CASSFSQGSNYGYTF; CDR3 DNA: TGTGCCAGCAGCTTCTCCCAGGGATCTAACTATGGCTACACCTTC
J gene: TRBJ1-4; clone size: NA; V gene: TRBV6-5; D gene: NA; CDR3 protein: CASTPEGREKLFF; CDR3 DNA: TGTGCCAGCACCCCGGAGGGGCGGGAAAAACTGTTTTTT
J gene: TRBJ2-6; clone size: NA; V gene: TRBV28; D gene: TRBD1; CDR3 protein: CASSPTGGEVYSGANVLTF; CDR3 DNA: TGTGCCAGCAGTCCCACAGGGGGCGAGGTCTACTCTGGGGCCAACGTCCTGACTTTC
J gene: TRBJ1-1; clone size: few; V gene: TRBV6-9; D gene: NA; CDR3 protein: CASSYAEQAFF; CDR3 DNA: TGTGCCAGCAGTTACGCCGAACAAGCTTTCTTT
J gene: TRBJ2-3; clone size: once; V gene: TRBV28; D gene: NA; CDR3 protein: CASSSAAEDHSTDTQYF; CDR3 DNA: TGTGCCAGCAGTTCCGCGGCTGAAGACCATAGCACAGATACGCAGTATTTT
J gene: TRBJ1-5; clone size: few; V gene: TRBV27; D gene: TRBD1; CDR3 protein: CASSLTGVGNQPQHF; CDR3 DNA: TGTGCCAGCAGTTTGACAGGGGTGGGCAATCAGCCCCAGCATTTT
J gene: TRBJ2-7; clone size: NA; V gene: TRBV5-4; D gene: TRBD2; CDR3 protein: CASSLPGGRPIREQYF; CDR3 DNA: TGTGCCAGCAGCTTGCCCGGCGGGAGGCCGATCAGGGAGCAGTACTTC
J gene: TRBJ1-1; clone size: NA; V gene: TRBV7-2; D gene: TRBD1; CDR3 protein: CASSETQGATEAFF; CDR3 DNA: TGTGCCAGCAGCGAAACACAGGGGGCAACTGAAGCTTTCTTT
J gene: TRBJ2-1; clone size: once; V gene: TRBV5-5; D gene: NA; CDR3 protein: CASSLGLDVYNEQFF; CDR3 DNA: TGTGCCAGCAGCTTGGGGCTAGACGTCTACAATGAGCAGTTCTTC
J gene: TRBJ2-3; clone size: NA; V gene: TRBV5-5; D gene: NA; CDR3 protein: CASSLALRDPTDTQYF; CDR3 DNA: TGTGCCAGCAGCTTGGCCCTCAGGGACCCCACAGATACGCAGTATTTT
J gene: TRBJ1-6; clone size: once; V gene: TRBV5-1; D gene: NA; CDR3 protein: CASSWRGGGVNSPLHF; CDR3 DNA: TGCGCCAGCAGCTGGAGAGGTGGGGGGGTAAATTCACCCCTCCACTTT
J gene: TRBJ2-2; clone size: NA; V gene: TRBV5-4; D gene: TRBD1; CDR3 protein: CASSLGTDRGAGELFF; CDR3 DNA: TGTGCCAGCAGCTTGGGAACGGACAGGGGGGCCGGGGAGCTGTTTTTT
J gene: TRBJ1-2; clone size: NA; V gene: TRBV6-4; D gene: NA; CDR3 protein: CASSDSGTPGGYTF; CDR3 DNA: TGTGCCAGCAGTGACTCGGGGACCCCCGGAGGCTACACCTTC
J gene: TRBJ1-6; clone size: NA; V gene: TRBV7-8; D gene: NA; CDR3 protein: CASSWQGSLNYNSPLHF; CDR3 DNA: TGTGCCAGCAGTTGGCAGGGATCCCTTAACTATAATTCACCCCTCCACTTT
J gene: TRBJ1-5; clone size: few; V gene: TRBV11-2; D gene: TRBD1; CDR3 protein: CASRSGQGEGQPQHF; CDR3 DNA: TGTGCCAGCAGATCTGGACAGGGGGAGGGTCAGCCCCAGCATTTT
J gene: TRBJ2-2; clone size: NA; V gene: TRBV2; D gene: NA; CDR3 protein: CASRVDSGELFF; CDR3 DNA: TGTGCCAGCAGGGTGGACAGCGGGGAGCTGTTTTTT
J gene: TRBJ2-1; clone size: NA; V gene: TRBV7-7; D gene: TRBD1; CDR3 protein: CASSRGQGNNEQFF; CDR3 DNA: TGTGCCAGCAGCCGGGGACAGGGGAACAATGAGCAGTTCTTC
J gene: TRBJ1-1; clone size: NA; V gene: TRBV28; D gene: NA; CDR3 protein: CASSPQGNTEAFF; CDR3 DNA: TGTGCCAGCAGTCCCCAGGGTAACACTGAAGCTTTCTTT
J gene: TRBJ1-2; clone size: NA; V gene: TRBV7-2; D gene: TRBD1; CDR3 protein: CASSPAGTGGSYGYTF; CDR3 DNA: TGTGCCAGCAGCCCGGCCGGGACAGGGGGCTCCTATGGCTACACCTTC
J gene: TRBJ1-1; clone size: NA; V gene: TRBV11-2; D gene: NA; CDR3 protein: CASSLGNRAPEAFF; CDR3 DNA: TGTGCCAGCAGCTTGGGGAACAGGGCTCCTGAAGCTTTCTTT
J gene: TRBJ2-3; clone size: NA; V gene: TRBV5-1; D gene: TRBD1; CDR3 protein: CASSQGQGASDTQYF; CDR3 DNA: TGCGCCAGCAGCCAGGGACAGGGGGCTTCAGATACGCAGTATTTT
J gene: TRBJ1-1; clone size: few; V gene: TRBV10-3; D gene: TRBD1; CDR3 protein: CAISTPGSGGTEAFF; CDR3 DNA: TGTGCCATCAGTACCCCCGGATCAGGGGGCACTGAAGCTTTCTTT
J gene: TRBJ1-3; clone size: NA; V gene: TRBV5-5; D gene: NA; CDR3 protein: CASSLETESGNTIYF; CDR3 DNA: TGTGCCAGCAGCTTGGAGACGGAATCTGGAAACACCATATATTTT
J gene: TRBJ2-3; clone size: NA; V gene: TRBV5-1; D gene: TRBD2; CDR3 protein: CASSDLGGLAMDTQYF; CDR3 DNA: TGCGCCAGCAGCGACCTCGGGGGACTAGCGATGGATACGCAGTATTTT
J gene: TRBJ1-2; clone size: NA; V gene: TRBV6-6; D gene: TRBD1; CDR3 protein: CASSHDRGSYGYTF; CDR3 DNA: TGTGCCAGCAGTCACGACAGGGGCAGCTATGGCTACACCTTC
J gene: TRBJ2-3; clone size: NA; V gene: TRBV2; D gene: NA; CDR3 protein: CASSQGTDTQYF; CDR3 DNA: TGTGCCAGCAGCCAGGGCACAGATACGCAGTATTTT
J gene: TRBJ2-1; clone size: NA; V gene: TRBV5-1; D gene: TRBD1; CDR3 protein: CASSQGQGAAEQFF; CDR3 DNA: TGCGCCAGCAGCCAGGGACAGGGGGCAGCCGAGCAGTTCTTC
J gene: TRBJ2-1; clone size: NA; V gene: TRBV4-2; D gene: TRBD2; CDR3 protein: CASSIGGGVYNEQFF; CDR3 DNA: TGTGCCAGCAGCATTGGCGGGGGGGTCTACAATGAGCAGTTCTTC
J gene: TRBJ1-2; clone size: NA; V gene: TRBV28; D gene: NA; CDR3 protein: CASSSSGEGSYGYTF; CDR3 DNA: NA
J gene: TRBJ2-2; clone size: once; V gene: TRBV7-9; D gene: NA; CDR3 protein: CASSPLWTFTGELFF; CDR3 DNA: TGTGCCAGCAGCCCCTTATGGACCTTCACCGGGGAGCTGTTTTTT
J gene: TRBJ1-6; clone size: NA; V gene: TRBV2; D gene: NA; CDR3 protein: CASSEGGYNSPLHF; CDR3 DNA: TGTGCCAGCAGTGAAGGGGGGTATAATTCACCCCTCCACTTT
J gene: TRBJ2-1; clone size: NA; V gene: TRBV18; D gene: TRBD2; CDR3 protein: CASSPGTTYNEQFF; CDR3 DNA: TGTGCCAGCTCACCCGGGACTACTTACAATGAGCAGTTCTTC
J gene: TRBJ1-1; clone size: once; V gene: TRBV5-8; D gene: NA; CDR3 protein: CASSFGGNTEAFF; CDR3 DNA: TGTGCCAGCAGCTTCGGGGGGAACACTGAAGCTTTCTTT
J gene: TRBJ2-1; clone size: NA; V gene: TRBV2; D gene: NA; CDR3 protein: CASKQRTSNEQFF; CDR3 DNA: TGTGCCAGCAAACAAAGGACTTCCAATGAGCAGTTCTTC
J gene: TRBJ1-1; clone size: NA; V gene: TRBV7-2; D gene: NA; CDR3 protein: CASSLASHTEAFF; CDR3 DNA: TGTGCCAGCAGCTTAGCATCCCACACTGAAGCTTTCTTT
J gene: TRBJ2-1; clone size: once; V gene: TRBV6-4; D gene: TRBD2; CDR3 protein: CASSDWSAGAYNEQFF; CDR3 DNA: TGTGCCAGCAGTGACTGGTCAGCGGGAGCCTACAATGAGCAGTTCTTC
J gene: TRBJ1-6; clone size: NA; V gene: TRBV28; D gene: NA; CDR3 protein: CASSFQGTRNSPLHF; CDR3 DNA: TGTGCCAGCAGTTTCCAGGGAACCCGTAATTCACCCCTCCACTTT
J gene: TRBJ1-1; clone size: few; V gene: TRBV4-1; D gene: TRBD1; CDR3 protein: CASSQDPSGTDYFPGAEAFF; CDR3 DNA: TGCGCCAGCAGCCAAGATCCTTCGGGGACAGATTACTTCCCCGGGGCTGAAGCTTTCTTT
J gene: TRBJ1-1; clone size: NA; V gene: TRBV7-2; D gene: NA; CDR3 protein: CASSWGKAPRGTEAFF; CDR3 DNA: TGTGCCAGCAGCTGGGGTAAGGCCCCCAGGGGTACTGAAGCTTTCTTT
J gene: TRBJ1-5; clone size: NA; V gene: TRBV7-8; D gene: NA; CDR3 protein: CASSPTDGDQPQHF; CDR3 DNA: TGTGCCAGCAGCCCTACGGACGGTGATCAGCCCCAGCATTTT
J gene: TRBJ2-7; clone size: NA; V gene: TRBV28; D gene: NA; CDR3 protein: CASSRGKGVRSEQYF; CDR3 DNA: TGTGCCAGCAGTCGAGGCAAGGGGGTAAGAAGCGAGCAGTACTTC
J gene: TRBJ1-5; clone size: once; V gene: TRBV11-3; D gene: NA; CDR3 protein: CASSPSRGGIHQPQHF; CDR3 DNA: TGTGCCAGCAGCCCTTCAAGGGGGGGCATACATCAGCCCCAGCATTTT
J gene: TRBJ1-1; clone size: NA; V gene: TRBV7-3; D gene: NA; CDR3 protein: CASSSGHQSTEAFF; CDR3 DNA: TGTGCCAGCAGCAGTGGACACCAGTCCACTGAAGCTTTCTTT
J gene: TRBJ2-1; clone size: few; V gene: TRBV7-2; D gene: TRBD2; CDR3 protein: CASSLHSGTSSYNEQFF; CDR3 DNA: TGTGCCAGCAGCCTTCATAGCGGGACTAGCTCCTACAATGAGCAGTTCTTC